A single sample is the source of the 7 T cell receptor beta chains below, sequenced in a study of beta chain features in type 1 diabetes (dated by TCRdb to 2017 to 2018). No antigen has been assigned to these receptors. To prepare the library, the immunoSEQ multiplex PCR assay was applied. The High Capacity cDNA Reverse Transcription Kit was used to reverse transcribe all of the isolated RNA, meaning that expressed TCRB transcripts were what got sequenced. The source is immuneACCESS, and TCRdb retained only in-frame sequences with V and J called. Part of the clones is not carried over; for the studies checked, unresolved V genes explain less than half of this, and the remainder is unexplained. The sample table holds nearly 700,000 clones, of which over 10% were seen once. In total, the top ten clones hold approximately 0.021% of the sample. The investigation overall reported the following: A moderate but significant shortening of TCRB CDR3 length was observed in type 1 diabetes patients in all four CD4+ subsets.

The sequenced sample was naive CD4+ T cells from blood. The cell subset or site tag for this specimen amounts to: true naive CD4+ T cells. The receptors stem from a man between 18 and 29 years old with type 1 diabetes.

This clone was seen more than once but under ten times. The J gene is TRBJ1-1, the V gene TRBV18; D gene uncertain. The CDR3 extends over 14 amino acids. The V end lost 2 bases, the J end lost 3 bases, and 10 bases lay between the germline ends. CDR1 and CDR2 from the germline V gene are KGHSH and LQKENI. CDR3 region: CASSPWSRDTEAFF. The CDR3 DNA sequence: TGTGCCAGCTCACCATGGAGCCGGGACACTGAAGCTTTCTTT.

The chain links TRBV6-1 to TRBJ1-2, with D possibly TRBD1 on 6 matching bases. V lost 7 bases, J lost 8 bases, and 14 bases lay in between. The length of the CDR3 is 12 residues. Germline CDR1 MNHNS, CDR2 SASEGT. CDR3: CASTGQLGGYTF. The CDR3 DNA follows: TGTGCCAGCACCGGACAGTTGGGCGGCTACACCTTC.

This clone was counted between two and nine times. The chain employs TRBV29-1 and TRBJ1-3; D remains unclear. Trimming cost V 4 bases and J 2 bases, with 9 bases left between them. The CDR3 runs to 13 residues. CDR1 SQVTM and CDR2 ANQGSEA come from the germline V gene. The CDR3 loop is CSVVDPAGNTIYF. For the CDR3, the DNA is TGCAGCGTTGTGGACCCAGCTGGAAACACCATATATTTT.

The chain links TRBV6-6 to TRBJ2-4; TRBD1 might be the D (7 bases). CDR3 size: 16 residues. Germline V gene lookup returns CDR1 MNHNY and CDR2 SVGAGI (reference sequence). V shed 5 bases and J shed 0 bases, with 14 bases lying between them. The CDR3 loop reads CASSTPGGLAKNIQYF. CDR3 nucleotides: TGTGCCAGCAGTACCCCAGGGGGGTTAGCCAAAAACATTCAGTACTTC.

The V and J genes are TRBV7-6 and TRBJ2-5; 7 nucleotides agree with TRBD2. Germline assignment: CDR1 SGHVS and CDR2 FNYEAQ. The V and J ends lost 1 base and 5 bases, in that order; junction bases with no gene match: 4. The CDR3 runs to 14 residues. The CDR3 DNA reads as TGTGCCAGCAGCTTAGATCCAGCGGGGGAGACCCAGTACTTC. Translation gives CASSLDPAGETQYF.

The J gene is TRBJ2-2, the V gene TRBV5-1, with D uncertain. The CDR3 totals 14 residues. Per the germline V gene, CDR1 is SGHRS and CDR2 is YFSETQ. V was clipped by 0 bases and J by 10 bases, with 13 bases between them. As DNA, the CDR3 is TGCGCCAGCAGCTTGGGCGAGGACGGGTTGGAGCTGTTTTTT. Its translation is CASSLGEDGLELFF.

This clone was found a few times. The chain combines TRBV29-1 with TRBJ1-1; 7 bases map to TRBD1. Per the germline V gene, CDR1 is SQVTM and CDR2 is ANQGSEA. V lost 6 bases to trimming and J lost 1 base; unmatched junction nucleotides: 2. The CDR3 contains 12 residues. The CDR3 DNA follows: TGCAGCGTAGGGGGCGCGAACACTGAAGCTTTCTTT. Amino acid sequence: CSVGGANTEAFF.